Given below is one T cell receptor (beta chain) in context. Original handling: ImmunoSEQ supplied junction-only sequences lacking quality scores, so filtering was different. TCRdb keeps only in-frame clones here, not all; method: immunoSEQ multiplex PCR. That table furnishes V, J and clone size, whereas the DNA furnished D and trimming. In the table there are around 1.1 million clones, around 77% of which are singletons. This entry belongs to a study of shared clonotypes between healthy human individuals. Across the study: Three plates each covered CD4 naive and memory; CD8 naive two, CD8 memory one.

Trimming left V 0 bases short and J 6 bases short, with 7 bases between. Germline lookup yields CDR1 SGHRS and CDR2 YFSETQ. This CDR3 region has 13 residues. The sequencing sample was made of memory CD4+ T cells from PBMCs. Subset defined: CD45RA-negative fraction. This TCR was recovered from a man younger than 30 in good health. Some clones in this sample may be carry-over from other donors' samples. This chain joins TRBV5-1 and TRBJ2-1; D remains unclear. As DNA, the CDR3 is TGCGCCAGCAGCTTGGGACTGAGCAATGAGCAGTTCTTC. It codes for CASSLGLSNEQFF.